Below, 19 T cell receptor beta chains from the same sample are listed, as sequenced in a study of T cell repertoires in cytomegalovirus infection. These TCRs' antigens remain unknown. In TCRdb, the reads were re-called with MiXCR into one record per CDR3 protein. The repertoire holds 800,000 to 950,000 distinct CDR3 sequences, with less than 35% as singletons. Sequencing used cultured CD8+ T cells from PBMCs, obtained from culture after CMV antigen stimulation. Receptors were obtained from a human donor in good health (CMV status not recorded). Some clones in this sample may be carry-over from other donors' samples.

This clonotype was detected many times. The gene calls are TRBV7-8 and TRBJ1-3; D unclear. Trimming removed 0 bases from V and 0 bases from J, with 9 bases in between. From germline, CDR1 is SGHVS and CDR2 FQNEAQ. The CDR3 totals 16 residues. The CDR3 DNA follows: TGTGCCAGCAGCTTAGCGCAAAGTACCTCTGGAAACACCATATATTTT. As protein: CASSLAQSTSGNTIYF.

The chain has TRBV6-1 and TRBJ2-2; no clear D gene. This CDR3 is 20 amino acids long. V was shortened by 10 bases and J by 2 bases, with 32 bases between the two germline ends. Looked up from germline, CDR1 is MNHNS and CDR2 is SASEGT. The CDR3 protein is CATVLRVYSSNTANTGELFF. The CDR3 DNA reads TGTGCCACCGTCCTTCGGGTTTACTCCAGTAATACAGCCAACACCGGGGAGCTGTTTTTT.

This clonotype appeared a few times. The chain has TRBV7-9 and TRBJ2-7, with D maybe TRBD1 (5 bases). This CDR3 comprises 14 residues. CDR1 SEHNR and CDR2 FQNEAQ come from the germline V gene (reference sequence). Between the trimmed V and J ends, which lost 5 bases and 4 bases, there was a span of 15 bases. CDR3 residues: CASSASGFWYEQYF. CDR3 DNA sequence: TGTGCCAGCAGCGCCTCAGGGTTCTGGTACGAGCAGTACTTC.

This clonotype was seen at least ten times. The rearrangement links TRBV7-9 to TRBJ1-4, with D tentatively TRBD1 (5 bases). The V gene's germline CDR1 is SEHNR and CDR2 FQNEAQ (reference sequence). V dropped 5 bases and J dropped 5 bases, with 9 bases sitting between them. The CDR3 sequence is 13 residues long. CDR3 amino acids: CASSPPGNEKLFF. Here the CDR3 DNA reads TGTGCCAGCAGCCCCCCAGGGAATGAAAAACTGTTTTTT.

The chain couples TRBV19 to TRBJ2-1; TRBD1 aligns across 8 bases. The CDR3 is 16 amino acids. Germline loops: CDR1 LNHDA, CDR2 SQIVND (reference sequence). Trimming took 9 bases from V and 1 from J; bases not matched to a gene: 11. CDR3 bases: TGTGCCAGAAGTCCCCCGGGACAGGTTTCCTACAATGAGCAGTTCTTC. Protein: CARSPPGQVSYNEQFF.

This chain connects TRBV6-5 to TRBJ2-7; TRBD1 agrees at 8 bases. This CDR3 contains 14 residues. From germline, CDR1 is MNHEY and CDR2 SVGAGI. V gave up 2 bases and J gave up 3 bases; unmatched junction bases: 3. The CDR3: CASSYRGQGYEQYF. CDR3 DNA: TGTGCCAGCAGTTACCGAGGACAGGGCTACGAGCAGTACTTC.

This chain connects TRBV28 to TRBJ2-7; D might be TRBD1 (5 bases). The CDR3 has 14 residues. Trimming shortened V by 6 bases and J by 2 bases, and 14 bases separated the two germline ends. Germline CDR1 is MDHEN and CDR2 is SYDVKM. CDR3 nucleotides: TGTGCCAGCAGCCAAATAGGGGCGCCCTACGAGCAGTACGTC. Encoded protein: CASSQIGAPYEQYV.

The chain links TRBV15 to TRBJ1-6; TRBD1 is a possible D gene (5 bases). Germline V gene sequence: CDR1 LNHNV, CDR2 YYDKDF (reference sequence). Trimming took off 1 base at V and 8 bases at J, with 9 bases between the two ends. The CDR3 totals 14 residues. CDR3 protein: CATSRGRGDSPLHF. The CDR3 nucleotides are TGTGCCACCAGCAGAGGAAGGGGTGATTCACCCCTCCACTTT.

The sample holds a few counts of this clonotype. The J gene is TRBJ2-1, the V gene TRBV7-9; D is perhaps TRBD1 (6 bases). Germline values: CDR1 SEHNR, CDR2 FQNEAQ (reference sequence). CDR3 length: 13 amino acids. With 2 bases removed from V and 8 bases from J, the gap between germline ends came to 10 bases. CDR3 sequence (DNA): TGTGCCAGCAGCTTACAGCAGGGGTATGAGCAGTTCTTC. This encodes CASSLQQGYEQFF. Based on the CDR3 plus reference TRBV7-9 and TRBJ2-1, the full variable domain is DTGVSQNPRHKITKRGQNVTFRCDPISEHNRLYWYRQTLGQGPEFLTYFQNEAQLEKSRLLSDRFSAERPKGSFSTLEIQRTEQGDSAMYLCASSLQQGYEQFFGPGTRLTVL.

This clonotype was detected only a few times. The rearrangement links TRBV11-2 to TRBJ2-2; D is uncertain. The CDR3 runs 11 residues. Germline V gene data show CDR1 as SGHAT and CDR2 as FQNNGV. The V gene lost 5 bases and the J gene lost 9 bases, with 7 bases spanning the gap. In nucleotides, the CDR3 is TGTGCCAGCAGCGGCGGAAGGGAGCTGTTTTTT. Its translation is CASSGGRELFF.

The V call is TRBV12-3 or TRBV12-4, the J call TRBJ2-3, with TRBD1 as a possible D gene (7 bases). The CDR3 is 15 residues long. V was trimmed by 7 bases and J by 0 bases, leaving 14 bases between them. The CDR3 spells CASTPPGGSTDTQYF. The CDR3, as DNA: TGTGCCAGCACCCCTCCAGGGGGGAGCACAGATACGCAGTATTTT.

Comments on this clonotype: A read error may be the cause here, since a much bigger clone is one base away. The chain is built from TRBV4-2 and TRBJ1-1, with 10 bases that match TRBD1. The CDR3 contains 14 residues. V gave up 6 bases and J gave up 6 bases; unmatched junction bases: 7. Germline V CDR1 and CDR2: LGHNA, YNFKEQ. The CDR3 spells CASSLRDRGPEAFF. CDR3 coding DNA: TGTGCCAGCAGTCTCCGGGACAGGGGACCTGAAGCTTTCTTT.

This clonotype was recorded a few times. V and J are TRBV6-1 and TRBJ1-1; 7 bases align to TRBD1. Germline CDR1 and CDR2: MNHNS and SASEGT. The V gene end was trimmed by 6 bases and the J gene end by 0 bases; junction bases not matched to a gene: 7. CDR3 length: 15 residues. CDR3: CASSWGGGLNTEAFF. Written as DNA, the CDR3 is TGTGCCAGCAGCTGGGGAGGGGGCCTGAACACTGAAGCTTTCTTT.

The sample holds one count of this clonotype. Given a much more abundant clone one base away, this may be a read error. The chain uses TRBV7-2 and TRBJ2-1; 7 bases fit TRBD2. This CDR3 region has 16 residues. Trimming at V came to 1 base and at J to 2 bases, leaving 5 bases not matched to a gene. Germline V gives CDR1 SGHTA, CDR2 FQGNSA. The CDR3 nucleotides read TGTGCCAGCAGCTTAGAAGGGAGGGGAACCTACAATGAGCAGTTCTTC. Residues: CASSLEGRGTYNEQFF. Looking up the rest from reference TRBV7-2 and TRBJ2-1 gives the full variable domain: GAGVSQSPSNKVTEKGKDVELRCDPISGHTALYWYRQSLGQGLEFLIYFQGNSAPDKSGLPSDRFSAERTGGSVSTLTIQRTQQEDSAVYLCASSLEGRGTYNEQFFGPGTRLTVL.

This clonotype was picked up many times. The CDR3 DNA sequence: TGTGCCAGCAGCTTAGGTCGCGGAGGGACCGGCTATGGCTACACCTTC. This gives the protein CASSLGRGGTGYGYTF. The chain uses TRBV7-8 and TRBJ1-2; TRBD1 is a possible D gene (5 bases). Germline V CDR1 and CDR2: SGHVS, FQNEAQ. Deletions cut 1 base from V and 4 bases from J, with 16 bases between. The CDR3 contains 16 residues.

This clonotype came up a few times. The CDR3 nucleotides read TGTGCCACCAGCATCGAAGGAGCGGGGGGGGCGCTAAGCACAGATACGCAGTATTTT. The encoded protein is CATSIEGAGGALSTDTQYF. The genes are TRBV15 and TRBJ2-3; 10 bases align to TRBD2. The V segment lost 4 bases and the J segment 0 bases; nucleotides outside the gene matches: 13. Germline loops: CDR1 LNHNV, CDR2 YYDKDF (reference sequence). The CDR3 runs 19 residues.

The table lists this clonotype with a count of one. The gene calls are TRBV7-6 and TRBJ2-2; no clear D gene. V lost 5 bases and J lost 6, with 13 bases in between. In germline, CDR1 is SGHVS, CDR2 FNYEAQ. The CDR3 extends over 14 amino acids. The CDR3 coding sequence is TGTGCCAGCAGCAGTAGGACCATCGCCGGGGAGCTGTTTTTT. It codes for CASSSRTIAGELFF.

This clonotype was recorded many times. The V call is TRBV7-2, the J call TRBJ2-2; 8 positions match TRBD2. After removal of 3 bases from V and 4 bases from J, the junction contained 4 bases not matched to a gene. The V gene's germline CDR1 is SGHTA and CDR2 FQGNSA. The CDR3 consists of 15 residues. CDR3 sequence reads: CASSFIAGITGELFF. The DNA for the CDR3 is TGTGCCAGCAGCTTTATAGCGGGGATCACCGGGGAGCTGTTTTTT.

This clonotype appeared a few times. The rearrangement links TRBV29-1 to TRBJ1-2; maybe TRBD1 (5 bases). Looked up from germline, CDR1 is SQVTM and CDR2 is ANQGSEA. Trimming cost V 4 bases and J 3 bases, with 12 bases left between them. The CDR3 has 13 residues. CDR3 sequence: CSVGRETDYGYTF. DNA of the CDR3: TGCAGCGTTGGCAGGGAGACGGACTATGGCTACACCTTC.